Sequencing of this T cell receptor (beta chain) was carried out in a study of CXCR3-negative and CXCR3-positive naive CD8 T cells. Findings of the study overall: The study found comparably high diversity in both naive subsets and much lower diversity in memory CD8+ cells. For CXCR3-positive naive cells, TRB CDR3s were more hydrophobic than those of CXCR3-negative naive cells. PBMCs showed partially decreased CXCR3 expression after cryopreservation, and most assays used fresh PBMCs.

CDR1 SQVTM and CDR2 ANQGSEA come from the germline V gene. The CDR3 extends over 13 amino acids. TRB cDNA libraries were made by UMI-labeled 5' RACE. TCRdb reanalyzed the 5' RACE reads and collapses them to one entry per CDR3 protein, without DNA. Its table records 150,000 or so distinct CDR3 sequences. Concerning this clonotype itself: Its specificity is not known.

The chain combines TRBV29-1 with TRBJ2-7; the D call from TCRdb, TRBD1, cannot be confirmed without DNA. The receptor comes from a human donor in good health. Some clones in this sample may be carry-over from other donors' samples. Input material: naive CXCR3- CD8+ T cells from blood. Subset of the sample: CD45RO-CCR7+CD27+CD95- naive CD8+ T cells lacking CXCR3 (TNR3-). The CDR3 sequence is CSVLGVMSYEQYF.